This T cell receptor (beta chain) was observed in a study of blood T cell repertoires in COVID-19. Across the study: PBMCs, B-cell-depleted T cells, or T cells provided the cDNA or gDNA that made up the material.

CDR1 KGHDR and CDR2 SFDVKD come from the germline V gene. V lost 1 base to trimming and J lost 9 bases, with 15 bases between them. The CDR3 is 15 amino acids. Per the study methods: By means of reference gene primer amplification, nucleated cell counts were estimated. The protocol was immunoSEQ multiplex PCR, while the TCRdb copy is restricted to in-frame clones and leaves out a portion. V, J and clone size were drawn from that table, and D and trimming were deduced from the DNA. The repertoire holds some 200,000 clones, with around 84% as singletons. The source is a man aged 25 to 45 with active or convalescent COVID-19. The rearrangement joins TRBV24-1 to TRBJ2-1; TRBD2 is a possible D gene (5 bases). Sequencing was performed on peripheral blood. The CDR3, as DNA: TGTGCCACCAGTGATTTCGGGATGGGTCGCGTTGAGCAGTTCTTC. It yields the protein CATSDFGMGRVEQFF.